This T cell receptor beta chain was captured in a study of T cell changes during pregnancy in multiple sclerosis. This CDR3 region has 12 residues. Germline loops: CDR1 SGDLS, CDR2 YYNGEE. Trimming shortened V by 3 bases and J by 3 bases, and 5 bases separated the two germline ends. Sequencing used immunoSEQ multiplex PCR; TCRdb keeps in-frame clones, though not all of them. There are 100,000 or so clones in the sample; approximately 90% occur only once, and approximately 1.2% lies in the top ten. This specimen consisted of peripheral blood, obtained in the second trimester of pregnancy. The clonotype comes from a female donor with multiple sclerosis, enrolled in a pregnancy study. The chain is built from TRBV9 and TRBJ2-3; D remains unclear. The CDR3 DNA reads TGTGCCAGCAGCGCCCCAACAGATACGCAGTATTTT. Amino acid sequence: CASSAPTDTQYF.